The 29 T cell receptor beta chains below come from one sample, sequenced in a study of blood T cell repertoires in COVID-19. Libraries were prepared by immunoSEQ multiplex PCR; TCRdb keeps only in-frame clonotypes and omits some of them. The data contain about 430,000 clones, roughly 88% of them singletons. Sequencing was done on a sample of PBMCs or T cells enriched from blood (not recorded which). Receptors were obtained from a woman between 18 and 30 years old who had been exposed to COVID-19.

The chain recombines TRBV6-5 with TRBJ2-7; 9 bases are a match to TRBD1. The CDR3 runs 14 residues. J gave up 7 bases and V 6 bases, and 10 bases lay outside the gene matches. Germline CDR1 MNHEY, CDR2 SVGAGI. CDR3 loop: CASRTPGQGYEQYF. CDR3 in DNA: TGTGCCAGCAGGACGCCGGGACAGGGATATGAGCAGTACTTC.

The rearrangement links TRBV11-2 to TRBJ2-7; a weak D match, TRBD2 (6 bases). V lost 3 bases and J 0 bases, leaving 9 bases between the germline ends. Germline CDR1 reads SGHAT; CDR2 reads FQNNGV. This CDR3 is 14 amino acids long. As DNA, the CDR3 is TGTGCCAGCAGCTTCGAGACTAGCTCCTACGAGCAGTACTTC. This codes for CASSFETSSYEQYF.

The rearrangement uses TRBV4-1 and TRBJ2-7, with 11 bases fitting TRBD2. CDR3 length: 14 amino acids. Germline CDR1 is MGHRA and CDR2 is YSYEKL. V dropped 6 bases and J dropped 7; count of bases not matched to a gene: 8. The CDR3 DNA is TGCGCCAGCAGACTTAGCGGGAGGGCGGGGGAGCAGTACTTC. It yields the protein CASRLSGRAGEQYF.

The V and J genes are TRBV6-6 and TRBJ1-1; D not certain. The CDR3 is 13 residues long. V was shortened by 8 bases and J by 4 bases, with 14 bases between the two germline ends. CDR1 and CDR2 (germline): MNHNY, SVGAGI (reference sequence). CDR3 DNA sequence: TGTGCCAGCTGTATGTCCCGGGGCACTGAAGCTTTCTTT. Protein sequence: CASCMSRGTEAFF.

The chain combines TRBV3-1 (or the pseudogene TRBV3-2) with TRBJ2-1; 10 nucleotides align to TRBD2. CDR1 is LGHDT and CDR2 is YNNKEL in the germline V gene (reference sequence). The V gene end was trimmed by 0 bases and the J gene end by 4 bases; junction bases not matched to a gene: 6. CDR3 size: 17 residues. CDR3 residues: CASSQDISGRRYNEQFF. The DNA for the CDR3 is TGTGCCAGCAGCCAAGATATTAGCGGGAGGAGGTACAATGAGCAGTTCTTC.

V usage is TRBV18 and J usage is TRBJ1-3; D is perhaps TRBD1 (6 bases). Trimming stripped 2 bases from V and 3 bases from J, with 8 bases between. The CDR3 runs 14 residues. CDR1 and CDR2 (germline): KGHSH, LQKENI. CDR3 sequence (DNA): TGTGCCAGCTCACCAAGGACAGATGGAAACACCATATATTTT. Translation gives CASSPRTDGNTIYF.

The chain recombines TRBV18 with TRBJ1-2, with a tentative D call TRBD1 (6 bases). Trimming took off 6 bases at V and 1 base at J, with 9 bases between the two ends. Germline V gene sequence: CDR1 KGHSH, CDR2 LQKENI. This CDR3 is 13 amino acids long. The CDR3, as DNA: TGTGCCAGCTCGCGACAGGATAACTATGGCTACACCTTC. This translates into CASSRQDNYGYTF.

V is TRBV18 and J is TRBJ2-7, with TRBD2 identical over 13 bases. V was clipped by 1 base and J by 3 bases; unmatched bases: 3. The CDR3 totals 16 residues. CDR1 and CDR2 from the germline V gene are KGHSH and LQKENI. The CDR3 here is CASSPRGTSGIYEQYF. DNA of the CDR3: TGTGCCAGCTCACCACGTGGGACTAGCGGGATCTACGAGCAGTACTTC.

The CDR3 reads CASSPNRGEGGYTF. The CDR3 DNA reads TGTGCCAGCAGCCCTAACAGAGGGGAGGGTGGCTACACCTTC. This chain joins TRBV7-2 and TRBJ1-2, with a possible D match to TRBD1 (5 bases). The V gene lost 5 bases and the J gene lost 7 bases, with 17 bases spanning the gap. This CDR3 region has 14 residues. CDR1 SGHTA and CDR2 FQGNSA come from the germline V gene. The full variable domain, completed using reference TRBV7-2 and TRBJ1-2, is GAGVSQSPSNKVTEKGKDVELRCDPISGHTALYWYRQSLGQGLEFLIYFQGNSAPDKSGLPSDRFSAERTGGSVSTLTIQRTQQEDSAVYLCASSPNRGEGGYTFGSGTRLTVV.

The chain recombines TRBV9 with TRBJ2-6, with 8 nucleotides matching TRBD1. Unmatched junction bases numbered 4, after V lost 3 bases and J lost 2 bases. The CDR3 covers 16 residues. The germline V gene encodes CDR1 SGDLS and CDR2 YYNGEE. CDR3 region: CASSAGGAAGANVLTF. In DNA, the CDR3 is TGTGCCAGCAGCGCAGGGGGCGCGGCTGGGGCCAACGTCCTGACTTTC.

This clone has a single count. The same CDR3 is also encoded by other DNA sequences in this sample. The V and J genes are TRBV4-3 and TRBJ2-3; D might be TRBD1 (6 bases). Germline V lookup: CDR1 LGHNA, CDR2 YSLEER. The CDR3 sequence is 14 residues long. With 3 bases removed from V and 3 bases from J, the gap between germline ends came to 10 bases. In nucleotides, the CDR3 is TGCGCCAGCAGCCAGGGTACAGGGACAGATACGCAGTATTTT. Its translation: CASSQGTGTDTQYF.

This chain links TRBV3-1 (or the pseudogene TRBV3-2) with TRBJ2-7; the match to TRBD2 covers 7 bases. The CDR3 length is 14 residues. Germline V gene data show CDR1 as LGHDT and CDR2 as YNNKEL (reference sequence). V lost 4 bases, J lost 2 bases, and 5 bases stayed unmatched. This chain's CDR3 is CASSPAGVTYEQYF. In DNA form, the CDR3 reads TGTGCCAGCAGCCCCGCGGGAGTCACCTACGAGCAGTACTTC.

The chain combines TRBV6-5 with TRBJ1-2, with D possibly TRBD1 on 6 matching bases. This CDR3 has 15 residues. V was cut by 6 bases and J by 8 bases, with 22 bases left in between. Germline-derived CDR1 and CDR2 are MNHEY and SVGAGI. In DNA form, the CDR3 reads TGTGCCAGCAGCCTGGGGGCCGTGGGAAACCGAGGCTACACCTTC. Its protein product is CASSLGAVGNRGYTF.

The rearrangement links TRBV28 to TRBJ1-2; TRBD1 agrees at 9 bases. Looked up from germline, CDR1 is MDHEN and CDR2 is SYDVKM. V lost 4 bases, J lost 8 bases, and 14 bases stayed unmatched. There are 16 residues in the CDR3. CDR3 amino acids: CASSSLPPTGGGGYTF. As DNA, the CDR3 is TGTGCCAGCAGTTCCCTTCCCCCGACAGGGGGAGGAGGCTACACCTTC.

CDR3 protein: CASSPTSEGAGELFF. CDR3 sequence (DNA): TGTGCCAGCAGCCCTACTAGCGAAGGTGCCGGGGAGCTGTTTTTT. The rearrangement uses TRBV7-3 and TRBJ2-2, with 7 bases identical to TRBD2. Germline V gene data show CDR1 as SGHTA and CDR2 as FQGTGA. This CDR3 region has 15 residues. The J segment lost 6 bases and the V segment lost 5 bases, leaving 9 bases of the junction unmatched. Based on the CDR3 plus reference TRBV7-3 and TRBJ2-2, the full variable domain is GAGVSQTPSNKVTEKGKYVELRCDPISGHTALYWYRQSLGQGPEFLIYFQGTGAADDSGLPNDRFFAVRPEGSVSTLKIQRTERGDSAVYLCASSPTSEGAGELFFGEGSRLTVL.

V gene TRBV29-1 combines with J gene TRBJ2-7, with 12 bases that match TRBD1. The CDR3 sequence is 14 residues long. V trimming: 4 bases; J trimming: 7 bases; junction bases outside the gene matches: 8. Germline CDR1 is SQVTM and CDR2 is ANQGSEA. CDR3 amino acids: CSVGWGQGAYEQYF. The CDR3 bases are TGCAGCGTTGGTTGGGGACAGGGGGCGTATGAGCAGTACTTC.

The J gene is TRBJ1-5, the V gene TRBV6-5, with 7 bases fitting TRBD1. The CDR3 is 13 residues long. With V trimmed by 10 bases and J by 4 bases, 7 bases remained unmatched. Germline V lookup: CDR1 MNHEY, CDR2 SVGAGI. CDR3 nucleotide sequence: TGTGCCACCTCCCAGGGGGGTAATCAGCCCCAGCATTTT. Translating gives CATSQGGNQPQHF.

The rearrangement joins TRBV27 to TRBJ2-1; TRBD2 aligns across 13 bases. CDR3 length: 14 residues. J lost 6 bases, V lost 6 bases, and 2 bases had no gene match. The V gene's germline CDR1 is MNHEY and CDR2 SMNVEV (reference sequence). The CDR3 loop is CASSTSGRGNEQFF. The CDR3 DNA sequence: TGTGCCAGCAGCACTAGCGGGAGGGGCAATGAGCAGTTCTTC.

The rearrangement uses TRBV5-1 and TRBJ2-6; tentative D call: TRBD1 (6 bases). CDR3 size: 16 residues. V dropped 4 bases and J dropped 2 bases, with 13 bases sitting between them. The germline gives CDR1 SGHRS, CDR2 YFSETQ. The CDR3 nucleotides are TGCGCCAGCAGCCAGACGACAGGCCCTGGGGCCAACGTCCTGACTTTC. Translated: CASSQTTGPGANVLTF.

V gene TRBV9 combines with J gene TRBJ2-5, with 9 bases identical to TRBD2. CDR1 is SGDLS, CDR2 YYNGEE, per germline. With V trimmed by 2 bases and J by 4 bases, 6 bases remained unmatched. The CDR3 loop spans 15 amino acids. The CDR3 nucleotides read TGTGCCAGCAGCGTCTCTAGCGGGGTTGGAGAGACCCAGTACTTC. This gives the protein CASSVSSGVGETQYF.

The V and J genes are TRBV5-1 and TRBJ2-2; D ambiguous. V lost 1 base, J lost 0 bases, and 7 bases lay in between. This CDR3 contains 15 residues. Germline V gene lookup returns CDR1 SGHRS and CDR2 YFSETQ. The CDR3 reads CASSLPGSNTGELFF. CDR3 sequence (DNA): TGCGCCAGCAGCTTGCCCGGGTCGAACACCGGGGAGCTGTTTTTT.

This clone turned up a few times. The V gene is TRBV12-3 or TRBV12-4, the J gene TRBJ2-7; D gene ambiguous. V was clipped by 1 base and J by 4 bases, with 8 bases between them. CDR3 length: 13 residues. DNA for the CDR3: TGTGCCAGCAGTTTAGGGAGTAGGTACGAGCAGTACTTC. Residues: CASSLGSRYEQYF.

This clone was observed a handful of times. CDR3 sequence reads: CASSPLEENYGYTF. CDR3 sequence (DNA): TGTGCCAGCTCACCACTCGAGGAAAACTATGGCTACACCTTC. V usage is TRBV18 and J usage is TRBJ1-2; the D is unclear. The CDR3 extends over 14 amino acids. Trimming cost V 1 base and J 2 bases, with 8 bases left between them. Germline V gene lookup returns CDR1 KGHSH and CDR2 LQKENI.

The chain uses TRBV7-2 and TRBJ2-5; 7 bases agree with TRBD1. This CDR3 has 14 residues. The ends lost 3 bases at V and 2 bases at J; junction bases unmatched: 3. Germline loops: CDR1 SGHTA, CDR2 FQGNSA. This chain's CDR3 is CASSLDRIQETQYF. CDR3 coding DNA: TGTGCCAGCAGCTTGGACAGGATACAAGAGACCCAGTACTTC.

Concerning this clone itself: Other DNA sequences in the same sample also yield this CDR3. The rearrangement joins TRBV3-1 (or the pseudogene TRBV3-2) to TRBJ2-1, with a weak D call TRBD2 (6 bases). V was pared by 1 base and J by 4 bases, with 8 bases between. This CDR3 has 14 amino acids. CDR1 and CDR2 from the germline V gene are LGHDT and YNNKEL (reference sequence). The CDR3 sequence is CASSQVSGYNEQFF. CDR3 DNA: TGTGCCAGCAGCCAAGTTAGCGGATACAATGAGCAGTTCTTC.

The V gene is TRBV18, the J gene TRBJ2-7, with 8 nucleotides matching TRBD1. CDR3 length: 15 residues. V shed 1 base, J shed 2 bases, and the junction held 4 bases outside the gene matches. CDR1 KGHSH and CDR2 LQKENI come from the germline V gene. CDR3 DNA sequence: TGTGCCAGCTCACCACGGCAGGGGGCTGCCTACGAGCAGTACTTC. This codes for CASSPRQGAAYEQYF.

The chain links TRBV7-7 to TRBJ1-5, with unresolved D. V dropped 1 base and J dropped 3 bases, with 25 bases sitting between them. CDR3 length: 20 residues. The germline gives CDR1 SSHAT, CDR2 FNYEAQ (reference sequence). The CDR3 nucleotides read TGTGCCAGCAGCTTAGGGTCCAGTATGAGGGCGTCCATAAACAATCAGCCCCAGCATTTT. Protein product: CASSLGSSMRASINNQPQHF.

The rearrangement uses TRBV7-2 and TRBJ2-5; possibly TRBD1 for D (5 bases). The V end lost 5 bases, the J end lost 5 bases, and 15 bases lay between the germline ends. CDR1 SGHTA and CDR2 FQGNSA come from the germline V gene. There are 14 residues in the CDR3. CDR3 sequence: CASSDQGSWETQYF. The CDR3, as DNA: TGTGCCAGCAGCGATCAGGGTTCCTGGGAGACCCAGTACTTC.

The chain has TRBV6-5 and TRBJ1-6, with D possibly matching TRBD1 (6 bases). Looked up from germline, CDR1 is MNHEY and CDR2 is SVGAGI. This CDR3 is 13 amino acids long. V was cut by 5 bases and J by 9 bases, with 11 bases left in between. CDR3 nucleotides: TGTGCCAGCAGTAGATTACAGGGTTCACCCCTCCACTTT. Translating it yields CASSRLQGSPLHF.